This entry concerns a single T cell receptor (beta chain). The V gene's germline CDR1 is LGHNA and CDR2 YNFKEQ. V trimming: 3 bases; J trimming: 1 base; junction bases outside the gene matches: 8. The CDR3 is 17 amino acids. The sample belongs to a study of blood T cell repertoires in COVID-19. In the authors' methods: Estimates of nucleated cell counts were drawn from the amplification of reference gene primers. Here immunoSEQ multiplex PCR was the method, and the copy in TCRdb shows in-frame clones only, minus some. The DNA gave D and trimming, while V, J and clone size come from that table. The data show under 400,000 clones, more than 70% seen once. Seattle patient enrollment occurred during active infection, with longitudinal follow-up thereafter.

Sequenced sample: peripheral blood. The chain has TRBV4-2 and TRBJ2-1; 8 bases are shared with TRBD1. This receptor was identified in a woman aged 60 to 75 with COVID-19, enrolled during active disease. This chain's CDR3 is CASSHGGRTGSYNEQFF. In DNA, the CDR3 is TGTGCCAGCAGCCACGGGGGTCGGACAGGGTCCTACAATGAGCAGTTCTTC.